The 17 T cell receptor beta chains in this list originate from one sample, sequenced in a study of cytomegalovirus exposure and HLA in healthy donors. Vbeta (60) and Jbeta (13) primers were used in the PCR. Data came from immunoSEQ multiplex PCR; TCRdb stores just in-frame clones and leaves some out. The sample lists under 170,000 clones, 60% to 85% seen once, with roughly 6% in the top ten. Material: PBMCs. Receptors originate from a man aged 45 to 65 in good health and CMV-seropositive.

This chain connects TRBV5-1 to TRBJ2-1, with 7 bases that match TRBD2. Germline V CDR1 and CDR2: SGHRS, YFSETQ. The length of the CDR3 is 15 residues. The trim removed 1 base at V and 8 bases at J, leaving 9 bases unmatched. CDR3 region: CASSLMGEGLDEQFF. In DNA form, the CDR3 reads TGCGCCAGCAGCTTGATGGGGGAGGGCCTGGATGAGCAGTTCTTC.

This clone appeared a single time. J is TRBJ2-5 and V is TRBV6-1, with D unclear. The last part of the DNA fits TRBJ2-7 better; the J call may be wrong. Germline V gene lookup returns CDR1 MNHNS and CDR2 SASEGT. CDR3 length: 12 amino acids. CDR3 coding DNA: TGTGCCAGCAGGTCCGCATCCTACGAGCAGTACTTC. Amino acid sequence: CASRSASYEQYF.

The sample holds a few counts of this clone. The chain has TRBV20-1 and TRBJ2-5; maybe TRBD1 (6 bases). Gene TRBJ2-7 matches the end of the DNA better, so the J call may be wrong. CDR3 size: 11 residues. The germline V gene encodes CDR1 DFQATT and CDR2 SNEGSKA (reference sequence). The CDR3 region is CSAVQGYEQYF. The CDR3 DNA reads TGCAGTGCGGTTCAGGGGTACGAGCAGTACTTC.

The V and J genes are TRBV10-3 and TRBJ1-5; D is undetermined. Per germline, CDR1 ENHRY and CDR2 SYGVKD. The CDR3 extends over 15 amino acids. The germline V and J ends were trimmed by 2 bases and 0 bases, with 8 bases remaining between them. The CDR3 protein is CAISERGSSNQPQHF. Here the CDR3 DNA reads TGTGCCATCAGTGAGCGCGGCAGTAGCAATCAGCCCCAGCATTTT.

The gene calls are TRBV7-9 and TRBJ2-7; 15 bases are shared with TRBD2. Losses at the gene ends were 4 bases for V and 6 bases for J; bases not matched to a gene: 7. Germline loops: CDR1 SEHNR, CDR2 FQNEAQ (reference sequence). This CDR3 spans 16 amino acids. CDR3 DNA sequence: TGTGCCAGCAGCTCCTCCCGGACTAGCGGGAGGGGCGAGCAGTACTTC. Amino acids: CASSSSRTSGRGEQYF.

This chain joins TRBV2 and TRBJ2-5; tentatively, D is TRBD1 (7 bases). Between the trimmed V and J ends, which lost 6 bases and 5 bases, there was a span of 16 bases. Germline CDR1 is SNHLY and CDR2 is FYNNEI. The CDR3 runs 14 residues. DNA for the CDR3: TGTGCCAGCAGAAAGGGACTGACAGGGGAGACCCAGTACTTC. Translating it yields CASRKGLTGETQYF.

The chain uses TRBV5-1 and TRBJ1-5; D ambiguous. Germline CDR1 SGHRS, CDR2 YFSETQ. The CDR3 consists of 14 residues. The V end was cut by 7 bases, the J end by 7 bases, with 18 bases between. The CDR3 coding sequence is TGCGCCAGCCGCCCGAGTAGGGAGGACCAGCCCCAGCATTTT. Translation: CASRPSREDQPQHF.

V gene TRBV6-1 combines with J gene TRBJ2-7; 11 positions match TRBD2. The CDR3 loop spans 14 amino acids. Germline loops: CDR1 MNHNS, CDR2 SASEGT. V dropped 10 bases and J dropped 3; count of bases not matched to a gene: 8. This CDR3 reads CAIASGTSGYEQYF. The CDR3 DNA reads TGTGCCATAGCCTCCGGGACTAGCGGCTACGAGCAGTACTTC.

This clone was seen only once. The chain recombines TRBV10-3 with TRBJ2-7; TRBD2 agrees at 7 bases. There are 17 residues in the CDR3. Germline loops: CDR1 ENHRY, CDR2 SYGVKD. Trimming took 5 bases from V and 0 from J; bases not matched to a gene: 13. CDR3 protein: CAISPLGLTSSSYEQYF. The CDR3 DNA follows: TGTGCCATCAGTCCACTGGGACTAACTTCGAGCTCCTACGAGCAGTACTTC.

This rearrangement joins TRBV7-8 to TRBJ2-1; 7 positions agree with TRBD2. This CDR3 has 18 amino acids. V shed 5 bases, J shed 4 bases, and the junction held 17 bases outside the gene matches. CDR1 is SGHVS and CDR2 is FQNEAQ in the germline V gene. The CDR3 loop reads CASSRKIAGEPTYNEQFF. DNA of the CDR3: TGTGCCAGCAGCAGGAAGATAGCGGGTGAACCGACTTACAATGAGCAGTTCTTC.

The rearrangement joins TRBV5-4 to TRBJ2-3; 10 nucleotides align to TRBD1. The CDR3 spans 15 residues. Germline-derived CDR1 and CDR2 are SGHNT and YYREEE (reference sequence). V lost 4 bases to trimming and J lost 1 base; unmatched junction nucleotides: 3. CDR3 coding DNA: TGTGCCAGCAGCCGCGGGACAGGGGGCACAGATACGCAGTATTTT. Its protein product is CASSRGTGGTDTQYF.

The chain recombines TRBV5-5 with TRBJ2-1, with TRBD1 identical over 7 bases. Trimming at V came to 0 bases and at J to 1 base, leaving 10 bases not matched to a gene. This CDR3 is built from 18 residues. Germline V gives CDR1 SGHKS, CDR2 YYEKEE (reference sequence). The CDR3 DNA follows: TGTGCCAGCAGCTTGGACCCCCCGGGGACAGAATCCTACAATGAGCAGTTCTTC. Its translation: CASSLDPPGTESYNEQFF.

V is TRBV7-9 and J is TRBJ1-1, with 10 bases fitting TRBD1. Germline assignment: CDR1 SEHNR and CDR2 FQNEAQ (reference sequence). The CDR3 consists of 16 residues. The trim removed 1 base at V and 11 bases at J, leaving 13 bases unmatched. The chain's CDR3 is CASSLGRLGQGLAAFF. In DNA, the CDR3 is TGTGCCAGCAGCTTAGGGAGGTTGGGACAGGGGTTGGCCGCTTTCTTT.

The gene calls are TRBV6-6 and TRBJ2-1, with D possibly TRBD2 on 5 matching bases. This CDR3 has 13 amino acids. From germline, CDR1 is MNHNY and CDR2 SVGAGI (reference sequence). The V and J ends lost 8 bases and 4 bases respectively, with 12 bases between them. The CDR3 sequence: CASREGSYNEQFF. The CDR3 DNA is TGTGCCAGCCGGGAAGGCTCTTACAATGAGCAGTTCTTC.

The chain joins TRBV18 to TRBJ2-7; D not resolved. Deletions cut 4 bases from V and 3 bases from J, with 10 bases between. CDR1 KGHSH and CDR2 LQKENI come from the germline V gene. The CDR3 is made up of 13 amino acids. In DNA, the CDR3 is TGTGCCAGCTCACACCCTGCTAACTACGAGCAGTACTTC. Encoded protein: CASSHPANYEQYF.

The J gene is TRBJ1-6, the V gene TRBV5-5; tentatively, D is TRBD1 (5 bases). Trimming removed 4 bases at V and 8 bases at J, with 13 bases between. The CDR3 consists of 14 residues. Germline lookup yields CDR1 SGHKS and CDR2 YYEKEE (reference sequence). The CDR3 sequence is CASSPDNFYSPLHF. CDR3 in DNA: TGTGCCAGCAGCCCGGACAATTTCTATTCACCCCTCCACTTT.

This clone was counted once. V is TRBV11-2 and J is TRBJ2-3, with 9 bases matching TRBD1. CDR1 SGHAT and CDR2 FQNNGV come from the germline V gene. The CDR3 runs 16 residues. V dropped 5 bases and J dropped 2; count of bases not matched to a gene: 8. The CDR3 sequence: CASSARDRVFTDTQYF. The CDR3 region has the DNA TGTGCCAGCAGCGCCCGGGACAGGGTGTTCACAGATACGCAGTATTTT.